Listed below are T cell receptor beta chains from one sample, sequenced in a study of CD8 T cells in ankylosing spondylitis. From the 5' RACE reads, TCRdb called clonotypes with MiXCR, one entry per CDR3 protein. The table lists 290,000 or so distinct CDR3 sequences, 20% of them singletons, with about 4% in the top ten. Specimen: blood, either unsorted or a sorted T cell fraction (not recorded which). The origin of the receptors is a female donor with ankylosing spondylitis or in good health (not recorded which). CDR3s include the opening cysteine and the closing phenylalanine or tryptophan. The D gene is left open where the match is weak. Clone size appears in some rows only: once, few, many, or a class for an expanded clone.

abundance,v_gene,len,j_gene,d_gene,CDR3nt,CDR3aa
.,TRBV27,15,TRBJ2-2,TRBD2,TGTGCCAGCAGTTTAAGAGGGAGGGCCCACGGGGAGCTGTTTTTT,CASSLRGRAHGELFF
few,TRBV3-1,14,TRBJ1-2,.,TGTGCCAGCAGCCTTGACGCACTGAACTATGGCTACACCTTC,CASSLDALNYGYTF
.,TRBV20-1,13,TRBJ2-7,TRBD2,TGCAGTGCTCCGGGACTACGTACCTACGAGCAGTACTTC,CSAPGLRTYEQYF
many,TRBV5-1,13,TRBJ2-2,.,TGCGCCAGCAGCTTGGTGTCGGCGGGGGAGCTGTTTTTT,CASSLVSAGELFF
.,TRBV28,15,TRBJ2-7,TRBD1,TGTGCCAGCAGTTTAAATTGGCAGGGGGCCTACGAGCAGTACTTC,CASSLNWQGAYEQYF
few,TRBV25-1,14,TRBJ2-1,.,TGTGCCAGCAGTGGGCGGGCCGTCCACAATGAGCAGTTCTTC,CASSGRAVHNEQFF
.,TRBV2,14,TRBJ1-1,.,TGTGCCAGCACCCCAAGGAACAGAAACACTGAAGCTTTCTTT,CASTPRNRNTEAFF
few,TRBV5-1,15,TRBJ2-3,TRBD1,TGCGCCAGCAGCTTACGGGACAGGGATCTGGATACGCAGTATTTT,CASSLRDRDLDTQYF
many,TRBV20-1,14,TRBJ2-7,.,TGCAGTGCTAGATCCCCCTGGGCTTCCTACGAGCAGTACTTC,CSARSPWASYEQYF
few,TRBV10-3,13,TRBJ2-3,.,TGTGCCATCAGACAGGACCCGACAGATACGCAGTATTTT,CAIRQDPTDTQYF
.,TRBV5-6,15,TRBJ2-7,TRBD2,TGTGCCAGCAGCTTTTATGGCGGGAGTTCGTACGAGCAGTACTTC,CASSFYGGSSYEQYF
few,TRBV20-1,11,TRBJ1-1,.,TGCAGTGCAAACCAGCGTGCAGAAGCTTTCTTT,CSANQRAEAFF
few,TRBV10-3,13,TRBJ2-7,TRBD1,TGTGCCATCAGACAGGGGGAAACCTACGAGCAGTACTTC,CAIRQGETYEQYF
few,TRBV28,17,TRBJ2-7,.,TGTGCCAGCAGTCATCCCTGGGGAGCGAACCTCCCCTACGAGCAGTACTTC,CASSHPWGANLPYEQYF
.,TRBV18,13,TRBJ2-7,TRBD1,TGTGCCAGCTCACCACGGCAGGGGGACGAGCAGTACTTC,CASSPRQGDEQYF
.,TRBV7-8,14,TRBJ2-1,TRBD2,TGTGCCAGCAGTCGAAGCGGGATGGCCAATGAGCAGTTCTTC,CASSRSGMANEQFF
.,TRBV6-5,16,TRBJ1-6,.,TGTGCCAGCAGTTACTCGAGGAAGGGAGAGAATTCACCCCTCCACTTT,CASSYSRKGENSPLHF
few,TRBV27,13,TRBJ1-6,.,TGTGCCAGCAGTCCTCAAACCGATTCACCCCTCCACTTT,CASSPQTDSPLHF
many,TRBV10-3,12,TRBJ1-1,.,TGTGCCATCAGTCAGGGTAACACTGAAGCTTTCTTT,CAISQGNTEAFF
few,TRBV7-9,22,TRBJ2-6,TRBD2,TGTGCCAGCAGCTTAAGACTATCTTGGGGACTAGCGGGATCCACTGGGGCCAACGTCCTGACTTTC,CASSLRLSWGLAGSTGANVLTF
.,TRBV4-3,16,TRBJ2-2,TRBD2,TGCGCCAGCAGCCGCCAGACTAGCGGGGGGACCGGGGAGCTGTTTTTT,CASSRQTSGGTGELFF
.,TRBV24-1,18,TRBJ2-1,.,TGTGCCACCAGTGATCCCAGTGGGGGGAGTGTCTCCTACAATGAGCAGTTCTTC,CATSDPSGGSVSYNEQFF
few,TRBV24-1,15,TRBJ2-1,.,TGTGCCACCAGTGACCCCGCGGACGTAGACAATGAGCAGTTCTTC,CATSDPADVDNEQFF
.,TRBV5-3,14,TRBJ2-7,.,TGTGCCAGAAGAATACTAGTTCGAGCCTACGAGCAGTACTTC,CARRILVRAYEQYF
many,TRBV12-3/TRBV12-4,14,TRBJ2-2,.,TGTGCCAGCAGTTTCACTCAGGGGCACGGGGAGCTGTTTTTT,CASSFTQGHGELFF
.,TRBV12-3/TRBV12-4,15,TRBJ1-2,.,TGTGCCAGCAGTTTGGGGGTGGGGAACTTCTATGGCTACACCTTC,CASSLGVGNFYGYTF
few,TRBV4-3,15,TRBJ2-3,.,TGCGCCAGCAGCCAAGAATGGGGTATCGCAGATACGCAGTATTTT,CASSQEWGIADTQYF
.,TRBV7-2,13,TRBJ2-1,.,TGTGCCAGCTCGCGGGAAGGTCTGGGTGAGCAGTTCTTC,CASSREGLGEQFF
.,TRBV20-1,10,TRBJ1-1,.,TGCAGTGCTCGGCAGTCGGCAGCTTTCTTT,CSARQSAAFF
few,TRBV3-1,13,TRBJ2-2,.,TGTGCCAGCAGCCAATCCGTGTCCGGGGAGCTGTTTTTT,CASSQSVSGELFF
.,TRBV28,11,TRBJ2-7,.,TGTGCCAGCGGGTCCCCGGGAGAGCAGTACTTC,CASGSPGEQYF
few,TRBV12-3/TRBV12-4,13,TRBJ1-1,.,TGTGCCAGCAGTTTAATGGTGAACACTGAAGCTTTCTTT,CASSLMVNTEAFF
.,TRBV27,14,TRBJ2-1,.,TGTGCCAGCAGCCGACCGGGCCTCACGAATGAGCAGTTCTTC,CASSRPGLTNEQFF
few,TRBV7-8,13,TRBJ2-7,.,TGTGCCAGCAGCTTAGGGCAGCCCTACGAGCAGTACTTC,CASSLGQPYEQYF
.,TRBV5-5,15,TRBJ2-7,.,TGTGCCAGCAGCTTGGACGGGAGCAACTATTACGAGCAGTACTTC,CASSLDGSNYYEQYF
many,TRBV4-3,15,TRBJ2-2,TRBD2,TGTGCCAGCAGCCCGGGACTAGCGGTCACCGGGGAGCTGTTTTTT,CASSPGLAVTGELFF
few,TRBV10-3,14,TRBJ2-5,TRBD2,TGTGCCATCAGTGAGGGACTAGCGGGAGAGACCCAGTACTTC,CAISEGLAGETQYF
many,TRBV7-2,15,TRBJ2-7,TRBD2,TGTGCCAGCAGCTTTAGCCTAGCGGGAACCTACGAGCAGTACTTC,CASSFSLAGTYEQYF
few,TRBV4-3,18,TRBJ2-1,.,TGCGCCAGCAGCGTAGCCACTTACTATTCTTTTTCCTACAATGAGCAGTTCTTC,CASSVATYYSFSYNEQFF
few,TRBV12-3/TRBV12-4,12,TRBJ1-5,.,TGTGCCAGCAGTTTTGGCGATCAGCCCCAGCATTTT,CASSFGDQPQHF
.,TRBV7-2,17,TRBJ2-5,TRBD2,TGTGCCAGCAGCCCTTCCGGGACTAGCGGAGGGGGAGAGACCCAGTACTTC,CASSPSGTSGGGETQYF